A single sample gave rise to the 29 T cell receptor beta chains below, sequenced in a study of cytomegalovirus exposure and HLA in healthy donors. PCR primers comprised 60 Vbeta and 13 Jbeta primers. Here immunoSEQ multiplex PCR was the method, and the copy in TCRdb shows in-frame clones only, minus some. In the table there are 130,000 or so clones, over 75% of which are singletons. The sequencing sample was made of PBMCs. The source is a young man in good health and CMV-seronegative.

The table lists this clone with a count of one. The CDR3 loop is CASSQETSGGVSSYNEQFF. The CDR3 nucleotides read TGCGCCAGCAGCCAAGAAACTAGCGGGGGGGTGAGCTCCTACAATGAGCAGTTCTTC. The gene calls are TRBV4-1 and TRBJ2-1; 13 bases fit TRBD2. There are 19 residues in the CDR3. With 0 bases clipped from V and 0 bases from J, the junction kept 5 bases outside the gene matches. The germline CDR1 and CDR2 sequences are MGHRA and YSYEKL.

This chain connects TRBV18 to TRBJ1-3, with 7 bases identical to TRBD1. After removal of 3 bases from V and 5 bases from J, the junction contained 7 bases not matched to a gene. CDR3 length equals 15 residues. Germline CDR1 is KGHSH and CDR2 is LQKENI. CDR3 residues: CASSPTTGPRNTIYF. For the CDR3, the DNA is TGTGCCAGCTCACCGACGACAGGGCCGAGAAACACCATATATTTT.

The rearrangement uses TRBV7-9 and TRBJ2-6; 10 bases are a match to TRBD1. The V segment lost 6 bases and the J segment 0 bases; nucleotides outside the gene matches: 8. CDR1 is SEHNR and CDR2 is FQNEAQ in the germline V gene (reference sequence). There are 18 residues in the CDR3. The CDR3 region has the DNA TGTGCCAGCAGTATGCGGGACAGGGGATACTCTGGGGCCAACGTCCTGACTTTC. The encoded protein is CASSMRDRGYSGANVLTF.

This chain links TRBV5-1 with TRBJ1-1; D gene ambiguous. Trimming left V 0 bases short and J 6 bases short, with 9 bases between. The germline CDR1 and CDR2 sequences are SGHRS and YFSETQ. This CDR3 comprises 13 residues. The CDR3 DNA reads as TGCGCCAGCAGCTTGGGCGGTCAGCCTGAAGCTTTCTTT. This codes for CASSLGGQPEAFF. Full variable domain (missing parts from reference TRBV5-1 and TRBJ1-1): KAGVTQTPRYLIKTRGQQVTLSCSPISGHRSVSWYQQTPGQGLQFLFEYFSETQRNKGNFPGRFSGRQFSNSRSEMNVSTLELGDSALYLCASSLGGQPEAFFGQGTRLTVV.

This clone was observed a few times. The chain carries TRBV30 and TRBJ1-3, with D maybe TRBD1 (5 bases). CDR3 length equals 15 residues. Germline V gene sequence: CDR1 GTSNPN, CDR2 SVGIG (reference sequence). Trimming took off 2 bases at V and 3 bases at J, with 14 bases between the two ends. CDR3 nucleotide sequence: TGTGCCTGGAGTCCCCTCGGGGGGGTTGGAAACACCATATATTTT. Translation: CAWSPLGGVGNTIYF.

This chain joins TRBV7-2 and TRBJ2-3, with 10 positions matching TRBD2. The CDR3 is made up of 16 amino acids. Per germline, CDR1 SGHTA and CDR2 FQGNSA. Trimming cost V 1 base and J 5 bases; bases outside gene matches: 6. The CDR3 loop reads CASSLVSGGARDTQYF. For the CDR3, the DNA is TGTGCCAGCAGCTTAGTAAGCGGGGGGGCTAGAGATACGCAGTATTTT.

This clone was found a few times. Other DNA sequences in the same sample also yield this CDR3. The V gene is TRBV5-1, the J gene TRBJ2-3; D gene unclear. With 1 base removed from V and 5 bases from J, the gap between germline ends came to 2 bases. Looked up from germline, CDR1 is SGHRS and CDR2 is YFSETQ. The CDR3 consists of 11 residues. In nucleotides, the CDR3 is TGCGCCAGCAGCTTGCAAGATACGCAGTATTTT. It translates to CASSLQDTQYF. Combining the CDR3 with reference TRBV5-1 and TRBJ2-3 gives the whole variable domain KAGVTQTPRYLIKTRGQQVTLSCSPISGHRSVSWYQQTPGQGLQFLFEYFSETQRNKGNFPGRFSGRQFSNSRSEMNVSTLELGDSALYLCASSLQDTQYFGPGTRLTVL.

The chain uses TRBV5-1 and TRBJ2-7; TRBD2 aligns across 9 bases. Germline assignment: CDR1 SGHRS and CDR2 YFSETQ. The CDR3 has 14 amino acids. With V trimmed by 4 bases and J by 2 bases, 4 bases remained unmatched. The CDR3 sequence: CASSVTSGTYEQYF. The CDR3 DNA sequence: TGCGCCAGCAGCGTGACTAGCGGAACCTACGAGCAGTACTTC.

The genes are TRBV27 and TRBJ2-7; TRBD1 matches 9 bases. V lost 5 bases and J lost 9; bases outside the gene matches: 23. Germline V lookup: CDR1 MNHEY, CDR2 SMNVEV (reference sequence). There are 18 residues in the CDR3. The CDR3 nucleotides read TGTGCCAGCAGTCTAACCGGGACAGGGAATATTGAATTACGAGGGCAGTACTTC. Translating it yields CASSLTGTGNIELRGQYF.

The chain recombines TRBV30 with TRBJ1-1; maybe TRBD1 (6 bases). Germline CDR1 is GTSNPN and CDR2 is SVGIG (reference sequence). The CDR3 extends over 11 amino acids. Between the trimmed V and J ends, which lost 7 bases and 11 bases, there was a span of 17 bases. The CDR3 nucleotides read TGTGCCTTTAAACCCGGGACATTGGCTTTCTTT. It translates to CAFKPGTLAFF.

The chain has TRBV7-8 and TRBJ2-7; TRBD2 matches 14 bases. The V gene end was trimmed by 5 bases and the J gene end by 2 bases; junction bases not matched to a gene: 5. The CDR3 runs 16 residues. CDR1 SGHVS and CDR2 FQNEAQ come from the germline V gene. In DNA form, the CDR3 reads TGTGCCAGCAGCCTGGGACTAGCGGGGGTGACCTACGAGCAGTACTTC. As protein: CASSLGLAGVTYEQYF.

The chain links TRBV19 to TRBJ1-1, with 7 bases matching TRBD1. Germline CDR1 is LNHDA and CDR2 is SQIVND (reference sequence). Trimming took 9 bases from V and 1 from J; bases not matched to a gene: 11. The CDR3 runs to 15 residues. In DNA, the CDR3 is TGTGCCAGCAGCTCTCGACAGGGATGGAACACTGAAGCTTTCTTT. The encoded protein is CASSSRQGWNTEAFF.

The CDR3 here is CSVEDRGGVVQYF. In nucleotides, the CDR3 is TGCAGCGTTGAAGATCGCGGGGGAGTGGTGCAGTACTTC. V usage is TRBV29-1 and J usage is TRBJ2-7, with 7 bases aligning to TRBD2. The ends lost 0 bases at V and 9 bases at J; junction bases unmatched: 8. The CDR3 extends over 13 amino acids. The V gene's germline CDR1 is SQVTM and CDR2 ANQGSEA.

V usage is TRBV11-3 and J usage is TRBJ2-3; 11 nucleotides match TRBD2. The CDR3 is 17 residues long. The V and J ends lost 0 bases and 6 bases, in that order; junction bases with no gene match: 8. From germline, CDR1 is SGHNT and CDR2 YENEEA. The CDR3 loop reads CASSLDISGRATDTQYF. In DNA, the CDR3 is TGTGCCAGCAGCTTAGATATTAGCGGGAGGGCCACGGATACGCAGTATTTT.

The CDR3 region is CASSPRRGSSGNTIYF. In DNA, the CDR3 is TGTGCCAGTAGTCCCCGAAGAGGGAGCTCTGGAAACACCATATATTTT. The V gene is TRBV19, the J gene TRBJ1-3; no definite D call. Germline V gives CDR1 LNHDA, CDR2 SQIVND (reference sequence). The CDR3 loop spans 16 amino acids. The V end lost 5 bases, the J end lost 0 bases, and 14 bases lay between the germline ends.

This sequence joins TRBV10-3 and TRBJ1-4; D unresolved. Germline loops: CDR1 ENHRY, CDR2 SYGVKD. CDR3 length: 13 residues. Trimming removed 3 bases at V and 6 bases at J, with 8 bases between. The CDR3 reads CAISDRLYEKLFF. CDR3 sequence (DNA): TGTGCCATCAGTGACAGGTTGTATGAAAAACTGTTTTTT.

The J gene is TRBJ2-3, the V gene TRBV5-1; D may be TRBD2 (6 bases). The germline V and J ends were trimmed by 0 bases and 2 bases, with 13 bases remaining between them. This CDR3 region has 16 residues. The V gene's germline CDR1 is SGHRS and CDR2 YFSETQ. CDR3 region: CASSLGASEFTDTQYF. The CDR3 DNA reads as TGCGCCAGCAGCTTGGGTGCTAGCGAATTCACAGATACGCAGTATTTT.

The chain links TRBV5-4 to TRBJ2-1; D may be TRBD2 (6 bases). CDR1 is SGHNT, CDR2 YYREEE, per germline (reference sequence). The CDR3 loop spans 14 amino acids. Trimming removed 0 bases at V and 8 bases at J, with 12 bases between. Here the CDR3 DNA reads TGTGCCAGCAGCTTGGCCGGGACTGTCGATGAGCAGTTCTTC. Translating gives CASSLAGTVDEQFF.

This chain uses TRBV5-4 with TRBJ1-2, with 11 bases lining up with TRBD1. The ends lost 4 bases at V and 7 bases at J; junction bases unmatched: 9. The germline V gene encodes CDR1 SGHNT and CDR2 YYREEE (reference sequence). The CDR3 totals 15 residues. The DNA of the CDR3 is TGTGCCAGCAGCCACCGGGACAGGGGGGCGGGTGGCTACACCTTC. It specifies CASSHRDRGAGGYTF.

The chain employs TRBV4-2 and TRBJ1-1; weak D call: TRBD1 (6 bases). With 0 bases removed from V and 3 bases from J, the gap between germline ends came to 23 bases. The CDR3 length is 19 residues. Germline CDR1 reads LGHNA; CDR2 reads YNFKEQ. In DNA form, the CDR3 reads TGTGCCAGCAGCCAAGAGCCCTCAGGGGCCCCTCAGTCGGACACTGAAGCTTTCTTT. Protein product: CASSQEPSGAPQSDTEAFF.

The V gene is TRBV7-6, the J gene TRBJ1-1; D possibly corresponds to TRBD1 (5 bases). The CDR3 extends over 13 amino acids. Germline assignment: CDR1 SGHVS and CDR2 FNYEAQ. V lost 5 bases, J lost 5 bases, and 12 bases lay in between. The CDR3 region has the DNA TGTGCCAGCAGCCTAGACCAGGGAACTGAAGCTTTCTTT. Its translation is CASSLDQGTEAFF.

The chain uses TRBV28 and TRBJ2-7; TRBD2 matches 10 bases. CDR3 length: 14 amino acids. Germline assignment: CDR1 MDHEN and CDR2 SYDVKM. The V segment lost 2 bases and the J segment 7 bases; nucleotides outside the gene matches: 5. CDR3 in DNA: TGTGCCAGCAGTTTAGGGGGACTAGCGTGGGAGCAGTACTTC. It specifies CASSLGGLAWEQYF.

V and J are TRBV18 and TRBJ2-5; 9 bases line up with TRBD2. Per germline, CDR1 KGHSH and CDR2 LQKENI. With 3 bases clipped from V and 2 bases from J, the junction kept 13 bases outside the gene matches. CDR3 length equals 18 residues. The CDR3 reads CASSPQRAGGVIQETQYF. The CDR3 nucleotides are TGTGCCAGCTCACCCCAGCGAGCGGGGGGCGTGATACAAGAGACCCAGTACTTC.

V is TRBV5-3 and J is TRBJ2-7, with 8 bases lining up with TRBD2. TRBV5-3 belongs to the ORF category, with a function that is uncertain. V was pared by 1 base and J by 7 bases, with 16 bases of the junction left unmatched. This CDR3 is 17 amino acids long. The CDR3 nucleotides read TGTGCCAGAAGCTTGTACGACAATAGCGGGAACGGGGGGGAGCAGTACTTC. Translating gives CARSLYDNSGNGGEQYF.

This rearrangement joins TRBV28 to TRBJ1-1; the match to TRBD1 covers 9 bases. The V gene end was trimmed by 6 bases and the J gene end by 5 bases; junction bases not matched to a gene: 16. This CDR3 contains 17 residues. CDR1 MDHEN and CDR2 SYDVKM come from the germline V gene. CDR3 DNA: TGTGCCAGCAGACTCCGTACAGGGGGCGTGCGGGAAACTGAAGCTTTCTTT. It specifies CASRLRTGGVRETEAFF.

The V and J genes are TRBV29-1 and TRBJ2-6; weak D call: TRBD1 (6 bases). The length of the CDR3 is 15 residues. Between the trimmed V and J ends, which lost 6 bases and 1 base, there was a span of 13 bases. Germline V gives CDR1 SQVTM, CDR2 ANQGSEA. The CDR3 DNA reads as TGCAGCGTAGCCGCCACAGGGTCTGGGGCCAACGTCCTGACTTTC. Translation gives CSVAATGSGANVLTF.

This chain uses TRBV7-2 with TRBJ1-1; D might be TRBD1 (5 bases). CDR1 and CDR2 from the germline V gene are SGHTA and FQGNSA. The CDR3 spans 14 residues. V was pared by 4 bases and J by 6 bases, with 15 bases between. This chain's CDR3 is CASSSEWGSSEAFF. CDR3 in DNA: TGTGCCAGCAGCTCCGAGTGGGGCTCATCTGAAGCTTTCTTT.

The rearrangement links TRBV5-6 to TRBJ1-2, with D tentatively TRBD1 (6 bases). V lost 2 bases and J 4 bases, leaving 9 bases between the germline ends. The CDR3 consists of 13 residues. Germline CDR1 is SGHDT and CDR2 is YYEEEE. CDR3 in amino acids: CASSFQGSYGYTF. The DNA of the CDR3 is TGTGCCAGCAGCTTCCAGGGGAGCTATGGCTACACCTTC.

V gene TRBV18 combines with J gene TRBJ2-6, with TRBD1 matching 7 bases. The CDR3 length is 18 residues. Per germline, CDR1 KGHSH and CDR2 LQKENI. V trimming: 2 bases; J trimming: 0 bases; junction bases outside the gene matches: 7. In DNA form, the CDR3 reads TGTGCCAGCTCACCAATGGGACAGTTCCCCTCTGGGGCCAACGTCCTGACTTTC. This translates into CASSPMGQFPSGANVLTF.